The rows below give T cell receptor beta chains drawn from one sample of a study of PD-1 blockade in classical Hodgkin lymphoma. TCRdb's table, derived via immunoSEQ multiplex PCR, lists solely in-frame clones and lacks some. The sample records about 13,000 clones, roughly 90% being singletons. The sample in question was peripheral blood mononuclear cells (PBMCs), obtained at baseline. The receptors shown here come from a human donor with classical Hodgkin lymphoma. The conserved cysteine and the conserved F or W are not part of the CDR3 here.

J | V | CDR3
TRBJ2-3 | TRBV19 | ASSIQGGTDTQY
TRBJ2-5 | TRBV5-1 | ASSTEIQETQY
TRBJ2-2 | TRBV5-4 | ASSLTLAGEVGELF
TRBJ2-7 | TRBV9 | ASSPRGFAYEQY
TRBJ1-1 | TRBV6-4 | ASSDQAGGGKTEAF
TRBJ2-4 | TRBV11-2 | ASSLGGTSGRIQY
TRBJ2-5 | TRBV5-1 | ASSFGLAGGETQY
TRBJ1-5 | TRBV7-2 | ASSSRGGNQPQH
TRBJ2-1 | TRBV6-5 | ASSSGPYNEQF
TRBJ1-1 | TRBV2 | ASRAIGRVNTEAF
TRBJ2-7 | TRBV9 | ASSPRTNYEQY
TRBJ1-2 | TRBV27 | ASSLYARGLNYGYT
TRBJ2-1 | TRBV19 | ASSGVPSHLYNEQF
TRBJ2-6 | TRBV10-3 | AIGSQGTKSGANVLT
TRBJ2-7 | TRBV6-1 | ASGTGVGYYEQY
TRBJ2-5 | TRBV2 | ASTVVQAVQETQY
TRBJ1-5 | TRBV7-2 | ASSLGAGGLQPQH
TRBJ2-5 | TRBV5-6 | ASSLARDLRETQY
TRBJ2-7 | TRBV6-5 | ATRREVSYEQY
TRBJ2-7 | TRBV6-6 | ASSYGTGIYEQY
TRBJ2-1 | TRBV7-6 | ASSGERGSYNEQF
TRBJ2-3 | TRBV15 | ATSRELGTDTQY
TRBJ1-5 | TRBV18 | ASSPLWGDQPQH
TRBJ1-4 | TRBV4-2 | ASSRRDSYNEKLF